Detailed here is one T cell receptor (beta chain). As yet, its antigen is unknown. CDR3 length: 16 amino acids. The V gene end was trimmed by 1 base and the J gene end by 2 bases; junction bases not matched to a gene: 8. Germline-derived CDR1 and CDR2 are SGHRS and YFSETQ. This entry belongs to a study of blood T cells in healthy people across ages. A second PCR, run for about 7 to 11 cycles, used a sample-barcoded 5' primer plus a J-beta primer mix. TCRdb independently ran MiXCR on the 5' RACE reads; one entry per CDR3 protein. Of under 1,100,000 distinct CDR3 sequences listed, less than 25% are singletons. Overall study findings and caveats: In these data, TCR beta diversity tracked strongly with naive T cell percentage. Calculation of diversity from one million T cells yielded estimates considered to be underestimates.

These records were also assigned to another study, of T cells of mothers and their children. That investigation notes: Samples were provided by three healthy Caucasian mothers and their six children. Detection of persistent microchimeric T cell clones did not occur.

The receptor comes from a girl aged 2 to 9 in good health. The chain employs TRBV5-1 and TRBJ2-5, with 7 bases aligning to TRBD2. Sequenced: blood. As DNA, the CDR3 is TGCGCCAGCAGCTTGCGTCTAGCGGAACTACAAGAGACCCAGTACTTC. Protein sequence: CASSLRLAELQETQYF.